This T cell receptor beta chain was captured by sequencing in a study of blood T cells in healthy people across ages. A second PCR of about 7 to 11 cycles used a sample-barcoded 5' primer and a J-beta primer mix. TCRdb used MiXCR to reprocess the 5' RACE reads, holding one entry per CDR3 protein. The sample holds around 400,000 distinct CDR3 sequences; about 55% are singletons and the top ten take 45% to 65%. Peripheral blood samples of 9.5 to 10 milliliters were drawn from each donor. Study observations and caveats: Diversity of TCR beta per million T cells declined in a roughly linear way with age.

Ten or more counts support this clonotype. What it recognizes is unknown. The germline V gene encodes CDR1 SQVTM and CDR2 ANQGSEA. The CDR3 has 13 residues. V lost 4 bases and J 1 base, leaving 10 bases between the germline ends. The gene calls are TRBV29-1 and TRBJ1-2, with D unresolved. This receptor was obtained from a man between 60 and 75 years old in good health. Material: blood. CDR3 loop: CSVVGGNNYGYTF. As DNA, the CDR3 is TGCAGCGTTGTGGGAGGGAATAACTATGGCTACACCTTC.